These T cell receptor beta chains were read from a single sample in a study of T-cell reconstitution after alpha-beta-depleted transplantation in children. One entry per CDR3 protein, called by TCRdb with MiXCR from the PCR reads. The sample records hundreds of thousands of distinct CDR3 sequences, around 17% being singletons. This material consisted of PBMCs from the stem cell graft donor, taken from the stem cell graft. The receptors derive from a human donor who donated a stem cell graft to a child with acute myeloid leukemia. Both conserved end residues are part of each CDR3.

V: TRBV4-3; CDR3: CASSQEPSGGDEQFF
V: TRBV6-5; CDR3: CASSYLLLGEGNQPQHF
V: TRBV5-1; CDR3: CASSLDGQGANEQFF
V: TRBV12-3/TRBV12-4; CDR3: CASSYRARGHTGGTEAFF
V: TRBV7-3; CDR3: CASSSQGEGTEAFF
V: TRBV12-3/TRBV12-4; CDR3: CATGQGADYGYTF
V: TRBV10-2; CDR3: CASSVTGGSSYNEQFF
V: TRBV6-5; CDR3: CASSYSGLSYNEQFF
V: TRBV5-1; CDR3: CASRSGANVLTF
V: TRBV20-1; CDR3: CSASGSSSGVSTDTQYF
V: TRBV18; CDR3: CASSPSDGEAFF
V: TRBV10-3; CDR3: CAISESKTSAYEHYF
V: TRBV20-1; CDR3: CSARLNSGTATEAFF
V: TRBV15; CDR3: CATSTLSGGDYTDTQYF
V: TRBV12-3/TRBV12-4; CDR3: CASSLRGDTEAFF
V: TRBV29-1; CDR3: CSVAIPGQVYGYTF
V: TRBV7-9; CDR3: CASSGPGRDIQYF
V: TRBV7-9; CDR3: CASSSHPGGGKEAFF
V: TRBV6-1; CDR3: CASSATDPRQPQHF
V: TRBV20-1; CDR3: CSASGRISTDTQYF
V: TRBV25-1; CDR3: CATLPDSAANYGYTF
V: TRBV5-1; CDR3: CASSLEAPINTGELFF
V: TRBV5-5; CDR3: CASSLRGANNSPLHF
V: TRBV20-1; CDR3: CSAKSGLGQPQHF
V: TRBV11-2; CDR3: CASSFDSANTEAFF
V: TRBV12-3/TRBV12-4; CDR3: CASTGTPNTGELFF
V: TRBV5-6; CDR3: CASSLRGVQETQYF
V: TRBV5-1; CDR3: CASSPTGGNYEQYF
V: TRBV7-2; CDR3: CASSRQSNYGYTF
V: TRBV29-1; CDR3: CSVAQLMNTEAFF
V: TRBV12-3/TRBV12-4; CDR3: CASRERANYGYTF
V: TRBV4-1; CDR3: CASSQDRQGGQPQHF
V: TRBV3-1; CDR3: CASSQDGGRETQYF
V: TRBV5-1; CDR3: CASSFGSLEGYTF
V: TRBV7-9; CDR3: CASSDLSRLTDTQYF
V: TRBV20-1; CDR3: CSASPPWTGGARLFGHEQYF
V: TRBV24-1; CDR3: CATSELDRQYF
V: TRBV20-1; CDR3: CSARDGVLADQYF
V: TRBV7-2; CDR3: CASSHEGVGTTDTQYF
V: TRBV6-5; CDR3: CASSYPRDRENYEQYF
V: TRBV5-5; CDR3: CASSDDRGQSYGYTF
V: TRBV7-9; CDR3: CASSSWGIISYEQYF
V: TRBV4-1; CDR3: CASSPFPHTNTEAFF
V: TRBV5-1; CDR3: CASREGGTEQFF
V: TRBV7-2; CDR3: CASSVQGWGTEAFF
V: TRBV7-3; CDR3: CASSLRGPRADTQYF
V: TRBV20-1; CDR3: CSAPDSGSGNTIYF
V: TRBV11-2; CDR3: CASSLELGGMIRETQYF
V: TRBV15; CDR3: CATSRGGTGRETQYF
V: TRBV11-3; CDR3: CASSEWGKDEKLFF
V: TRBV10-3; CDR3: CAISVEGNTGELFF
V: TRBV15; CDR3: CATAEGTGRNEQYF
V: TRBV20-1; CDR3: CSARGGLASPYEQYF
V: TRBV12-3/TRBV12-4; CDR3: CASSLATSGGYEQYF
V: TRBV7-9; CDR3: CASSPSKTGAKNIQYF
V: TRBV3-1; CDR3: CASSQGRLTSVIQETQYF
V: TRBV12-3/TRBV12-4; CDR3: CASSLGRLYEQYF